The sequence of this TCR beta chain was determined in a study of T cell responses to AZD1222 COVID-19 vaccine. Study-wide results and caveats: Regions left unmutated in variants are reportedly the target of nearly half of spike-specific TCRs.

This clone has only a few counts. The antigen remains unidentified. Assay used: immunoSEQ multiplex PCR; TCRdb lists only in-frame clones, some missing. This sample has around 160,000 clones; around 89% occur once, and the top ten carry over 13%. The CDR3 totals 15 residues. Germline V gene data show CDR1 as MDHEN and CDR2 as SYDVKM. The ends lost 7 bases at V and 8 bases at J; junction bases unmatched: 6. The source was peripheral blood, collected on day 0 of AZD1222 vaccination. This clonotype originated in an adult in good health. The chain couples TRBV28 to TRBJ2-1; 15 nucleotides agree with TRBD2. Written as DNA, the CDR3 is TGTGCCAGCACCGGGACTAGCGGGGGGTCCTATGAGCAGTTCTTC. Its translation is CASTGTSGGSYEQFF.